Listed here is a single T cell receptor beta chain. RNA totalling roughly 0.5 to 1 ug underwent reverse transcription with random hexamers. A single record per CDR3 protein comes from TCRdb applying MiXCR to the immunoSEQ multiplex PCR reads. The profile shows around 81,000 distinct CDR3 sequences, approximately 95% of them singletons. The CDR3 totals 14 residues. Deletions cut 1 base from V and 6 bases from J, with 13 bases between. Looked up from germline, CDR1 is SGHAT and CDR2 is FQNNGV. Negative magnetic isolation gave CD8+ and CD4+ cells; FACS enriched CD8+ TEMRA. This entry is derived from a study of CD8 T cells in Susac syndrome. In the study overall: Clinical remission applied to 8 or 9 sequenced Susac syndrome patients, and roughly 6 had active disease.

The sequence came from a human donor with Susac syndrome. The sample taken for sequencing was CD8+ T cells from PBMCs. The V and J genes are TRBV11-2 and TRBJ2-7, with D tentatively TRBD1 (6 bases). The CDR3 spells CASSLGLQGLEQYF. For the CDR3, the DNA is TGTGCCAGCAGCTTAGGACTCCAGGGGCTCGAGCAGTACTTC.